Below, one T cell receptor (beta chain) is given with its context. The sample is drawn from a study of blood T cell repertoires in COVID-19. Study overall: Researchers got acute and convalescent COVID-19 samples from the United States, Italy and Spain. Sample material is recorded as cDNA or gDNA derived from T cells, B-cell-depleted T cells, or PBMCs.

Germline V gene sequence: CDR1 SGHRS, CDR2 YFSETQ. Trimming removed 4 bases from V and 0 bases from J, with 11 bases in between. The CDR3 sequence is 15 residues long. Libraries were prepared by immunoSEQ multiplex PCR; TCRdb keeps only in-frame clonotypes and omits some of them. The profile shows about 14,000 clones, roughly 84% of them singletons. The sequenced sample consisted of peripheral blood. This TCR came from a man aged 45-65 years with active COVID-19. The chain joins TRBV5-1 to TRBJ1-3; D perhaps matches TRBD1 (6 bases). This chain's CDR3 is CASSPWTVSGNTIYF. The CDR3 coding sequence is TGCGCCAGCAGCCCATGGACAGTCTCTGGAAACACCATATATTTT.